This TCR beta chain was obtained from a study of blood T cell repertoires in COVID-19. Study in general: PBMCs, B-cell-depleted T cells, or T cells were the source of the cDNA or gDNA that made up the material.

The CDR3 sequence is 15 residues long. Germline CDR1 is LNHNV and CDR2 is YYDKDF (reference sequence). Trimming cost V 2 bases and J 2 bases, with 10 bases left between them. Authors' data handling: Estimated nucleated cell counts came from reference gene primer amplification. Method: immunoSEQ multiplex PCR; TCRdb's copy keeps in-frame clones and lacks some. The DNA gave D and trimming, while V, J and clone size come from that table. The repertoire consists of some 270,000 clones, with approximately 85% occurring once and the leading ten covering 4% to 4.5%. In Cohort 3, a recovered donor had either two negative PCRs, clearance, or symptom resolution.

Input material: PBMCs or T cells enriched from blood (not recorded which). The origin of this receptor is a woman aged 25-40 years who had recovered from COVID-19. This chain uses TRBV15 with TRBJ1-5, with a possible D match to TRBD1 (6 bases). The CDR3 loop is CATSRLSGGNQPQHF. The CDR3 bases are TGTGCCACCAGCAGACTCTCAGGGGGCAATCAGCCCCAGCATTTT.